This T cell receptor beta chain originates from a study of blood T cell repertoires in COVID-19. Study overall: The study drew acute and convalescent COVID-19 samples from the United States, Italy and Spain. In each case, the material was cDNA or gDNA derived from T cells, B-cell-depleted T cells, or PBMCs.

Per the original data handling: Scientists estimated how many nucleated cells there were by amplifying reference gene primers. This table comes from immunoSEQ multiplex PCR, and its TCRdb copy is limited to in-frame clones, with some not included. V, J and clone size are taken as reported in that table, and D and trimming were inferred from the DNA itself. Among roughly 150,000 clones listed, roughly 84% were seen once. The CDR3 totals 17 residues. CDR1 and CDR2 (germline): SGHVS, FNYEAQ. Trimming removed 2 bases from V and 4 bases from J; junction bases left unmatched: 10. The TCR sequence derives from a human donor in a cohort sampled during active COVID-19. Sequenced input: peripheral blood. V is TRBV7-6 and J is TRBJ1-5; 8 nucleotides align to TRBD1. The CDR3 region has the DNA TGTGCCAGCAGCTTAATGGTAGCCGGACAGGGTAATCAGCCCCAGCATTTT. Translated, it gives CASSLMVAGQGNQPQHF.